Shown below are 27 T cell receptor beta chains from a single sample sequenced in a study of siplizumab effects on memory and regulatory T cells. Assay used: immunoSEQ multiplex PCR; TCRdb lists only in-frame clones, some missing. The sample shows roughly 93,000 clones, about 94% of them seen only once. Sequencing was performed on non-Treg CD4+ T cells sorted from blood. Every receptor here comes from a human donor in good health.

The CDR3: CASSLGTRFQETQYF. The CDR3 DNA reads TGTGCCAGCAGCTTAGGGACTAGATTCCAAGAGACCCAGTACTTC. V gene TRBV11-3 combines with J gene TRBJ2-5; 7 nucleotides line up with TRBD2. Germline V gives CDR1 SGHNT, CDR2 YENEEA. With 1 base clipped from V and 1 base from J, the junction kept 3 bases outside the gene matches. The CDR3 length is 15 residues.

J is TRBJ1-5 and V is TRBV7-9, with D unresolved. CDR1 is SEHNR and CDR2 is FQNEAQ in the germline V gene (reference sequence). V dropped 0 bases and J dropped 3 bases, with 6 bases sitting between them. This CDR3 has 14 residues. In nucleotides, the CDR3 is TGTGCCAGCAGCTTAGCCCGTCACAATCAGCCCCAGCATTTT. Its translation is CASSLARHNQPQHF.

The chain joins TRBV5-1 to TRBJ2-2, with 14 positions matching TRBD2. Trimming at V came to 7 bases and at J to 7 bases, leaving 9 bases not matched to a gene. The germline CDR1 and CDR2 sequences are SGHRS and YFSETQ. The CDR3 loop spans 16 amino acids. The chain's CDR3 is CASRGTSGSLGGELFF. The CDR3 region has the DNA TGCGCCAGCCGAGGGACTAGCGGGAGTCTAGGCGGGGAGCTGTTTTTT.

The chain joins TRBV11-2 to TRBJ2-1; D uncertain. CDR3 size: 13 residues. V lost 5 bases to trimming and J lost 7 bases, with 12 bases between them. The germline V gene has CDR1 SGHAT and CDR2 FQNNGV. CDR3 sequence reads: CASSQVERNEQFF. The CDR3 nucleotides read TGTGCCAGCAGCCAAGTAGAGAGAAATGAGCAGTTCTTC.

The chain is built from TRBV2 and TRBJ2-7, with 9 bases lining up with TRBD1. Germline assignment: CDR1 SNHLY and CDR2 FYNNEI. The CDR3 length is 13 residues. The V and J ends lost 7 bases and 4 bases, in that order; junction bases with no gene match: 5. The CDR3 sequence is CASKADRGYEQYF. CDR3 in DNA: TGTGCCAGCAAAGCCGACAGGGGGTACGAGCAGTACTTC.

This chain uses TRBV6-6 with TRBJ2-7; weak D call: TRBD2 (5 bases). The germline V gene encodes CDR1 MNHNY and CDR2 SVGAGI (reference sequence). CDR3 length equals 13 residues. The V end lost 6 bases, the J end lost 0 bases, and 9 bases lay between the germline ends. The CDR3 DNA reads TGTGCCAGCAGCCTGGGAGTCTCCTACGAGCAGTACTTC. Translation: CASSLGVSYEQYF.

The chain recombines TRBV6-5 with TRBJ1-1, with D tentatively TRBD1 (5 bases). The CDR3 spans 15 residues. V gave up 10 bases and J gave up 1 base, with 19 bases separating them. Germline V CDR1 and CDR2: MNHEY, SVGAGI. For the CDR3, the DNA is TGTGCCACCCGGGGACCAGAATTAGGGAACACTGAAGCTTTCTTT. It encodes CATRGPELGNTEAFF.

The gene calls are TRBV7-9 and TRBJ1-1; D remains unclear. This CDR3 comprises 12 residues. V lost 8 bases and J lost 3, with 10 bases in between. From germline, CDR1 is SEHNR and CDR2 FQNEAQ (reference sequence). This CDR3 is CASRYMDTEAFF. The CDR3 DNA follows: TGTGCCAGCCGGTACATGGACACTGAAGCTTTCTTT.

This chain uses TRBV29-1 with TRBJ2-7, with 8 positions matching TRBD1. The V segment lost 2 bases and the J segment 9 bases; nucleotides outside the gene matches: 9. CDR1 SQVTM and CDR2 ANQGSEA come from the germline V gene. The length of the CDR3 is 13 residues. As DNA, the CDR3 is TGCAGCGTTGAAACTGACAGGGGCCCTGCGCAGTACTTC. This codes for CSVETDRGPAQYF.

The chain is built from TRBV28 and TRBJ1-1, with 12 bases lining up with TRBD1. The germline CDR1 and CDR2 sequences are MDHEN and SYDVKM. The CDR3 is 16 residues long. J lost 5 bases, V lost 6 bases, and 10 bases had no gene match. The CDR3 protein is CASRTWDRGRWTEAFF. As DNA, the CDR3 is TGTGCCAGCAGAACTTGGGACAGGGGGCGGTGGACTGAAGCTTTCTTT.

This rearrangement joins TRBV21-1 to TRBJ1-4; the D call in the table, TRBD1, was not verified against the DNA. TRBV21-1 is noted as a pseudogene. The CDR3 is made up of 22 amino acids. CDR3 region: CASSVGLAPGRPGQRINEKLFF. The DNA of the CDR3 is TGTGCCAGCAGCGTAGGACTCGCCCCGGGAAGGCCGGGACAGAGAATAAATGAAAAACTGTTTTTT.

In the case of this clone: The identical CDR3 is also encoded by other nucleotide sequences in the sample. The chain joins TRBV5-1 to TRBJ2-5, with 7 bases aligning to TRBD2. Germline V gives CDR1 SGHRS, CDR2 YFSETQ. The V gene end was trimmed by 0 bases and the J gene end by 1 base; junction bases not matched to a gene: 3. The CDR3 covers 15 residues. The CDR3 DNA reads TGCGCCAGCAGCTTGGGGGGGGGACCCCAAGAGACCCAGTACTTC. It yields the protein CASSLGGGPQETQYF.

The rearrangement links TRBV29-1 to TRBJ2-5; D may match TRBD1 or TRBD2 (5 bases each). V lost 4 bases and J 4 bases, leaving 13 bases between the germline ends. Germline lookup yields CDR1 SQVTM and CDR2 ANQGSEA. The CDR3 extends over 13 amino acids. The CDR3 reads CSVARRTPETQYF. In nucleotides, the CDR3 is TGCAGCGTTGCTCGGAGGACACCAGAGACCCAGTACTTC.

V usage is TRBV29-1 and J usage is TRBJ2-1, with unresolved D. This CDR3 spans 10 amino acids. The germline V gene has CDR1 SQVTM and CDR2 ANQGSEA. V was shortened by 1 base and J by 6 bases, with 1 base between the two germline ends. The chain's CDR3 is CSVEGNEQFF. CDR3 coding DNA: TGCAGCGTTGAAGGCAATGAGCAGTTCTTC.

The rearrangement joins TRBV21-1 to TRBJ2-7; the table's D call, TRBD2, has no DNA check behind it. TRBV21-1 is recorded as a pseudogene. The CDR3 is made up of 13 amino acids. CDR3 in amino acids: CASSPDCAYEQYF. CDR3 coding DNA: TGTGCCAGCAGCCCGGACTGTGCCTACGAGCAGTACTTC.

V usage is TRBV23-1 and J usage is TRBJ2-4; TRBD1 might be the D (5 bases). TRBV23-1 is noted as an ORF with a role that remains uncertain. Trimming pared 3 bases from V and 7 bases from J, leaving 16 bases between. The CDR3 extends over 15 amino acids. Written as DNA, the CDR3 is TGCGCCAGCAGTCAGGTTCTGGCAGGGCGGAACATTCAGTACTTC. Encoded protein: CASSQVLAGRNIQYF.

V and J are TRBV2 and TRBJ2-7; the D gene is possibly TRBD2 (6 bases). The V end was cut by 6 bases, the J end by 1 base, with 13 bases between. The CDR3 has 14 amino acids. Germline V gives CDR1 SNHLY, CDR2 FYNNEI. The CDR3 loop reads CASSSQGLSYEQYF. The CDR3 coding sequence is TGTGCCAGCAGCTCCCAGGGACTTTCCTACGAGCAGTACTTC.

The V gene is TRBV15, the J gene TRBJ1-3; D is unresolved. Between the trimmed V and J ends, which lost 0 bases and 2 bases, there was a span of 14 bases. Germline CDR1 reads LNHNV; CDR2 reads YYDKDF (reference sequence). This CDR3 contains 17 residues. The CDR3 loop reads CATSRDPPGLTGNTIYF. For the CDR3, the DNA is TGTGCCACCAGCAGAGACCCCCCGGGTTTGACTGGAAACACCATATATTTT.

The chain carries TRBV7-3 and TRBJ2-1; D remains unclear. The length of the CDR3 is 13 residues. V shed 2 bases and J shed 5 bases, with 7 bases lying between them. Germline V gene sequence: CDR1 SGHTA, CDR2 FQGTGA. The CDR3 DNA follows: TGTGCCAGCAGCTTACGTCAGCACAATGAGCAGTTCTTC. Translating it yields CASSLRQHNEQFF.

This clone was recorded only once. The rearrangement joins TRBV11-2 to TRBJ2-7; D is uncertain. Trimming took off 5 bases at V and 0 bases at J, with 8 bases between the two ends. The CDR3 is 13 residues long. CDR1 and CDR2 from the germline V gene are SGHAT and FQNNGV. In DNA, the CDR3 is TGTGCCAGCAGCCTATCGCCCTCCTACGAGCAGTACTTC. Its translation is CASSLSPSYEQYF.

The genes are TRBV2 and TRBJ1-1; D remains unclear. Trimming shortened V by 0 bases and J by 7 bases, and 15 bases separated the two germline ends. The CDR3 totals 15 residues. Germline CDR1 reads SNHLY; CDR2 reads FYNNEI. CDR3 sequence reads: CASSEAPVGGSEAFF. CDR3 in DNA: TGTGCCAGCAGTGAAGCCCCCGTGGGAGGGAGTGAAGCTTTCTTT.

The rearrangement uses TRBV7-3 and TRBJ2-5, with unresolved D. Between the trimmed V and J ends, which lost 6 bases and 3 bases, there was a span of 11 bases. Germline V CDR1 and CDR2: SGHTA, FQGTGA. The CDR3 contains 13 residues. The CDR3 DNA follows: TGTGCCAGCAGGAAAAGGGCAGAAGAGACCCAGTACTTC. Amino acids: CASRKRAEETQYF.

The V gene is TRBV11-2, the J gene TRBJ1-1; maybe TRBD1 (5 bases). Germline V gives CDR1 SGHAT, CDR2 FQNNGV. Trimming pared 5 bases from V and 8 bases from J, leaving 12 bases between. The CDR3 is made up of 12 amino acids. Here the CDR3 reads CASSRGGKEAFF. The DNA for the CDR3 is TGTGCCAGCAGCCGGGGGGGTAAGGAAGCTTTCTTT.

V and J are TRBV7-9 and TRBJ2-2; 8 nucleotides agree with TRBD2. The CDR3 sequence is 17 residues long. After removal of 0 bases from V and 4 bases from J, the junction contained 7 bases not matched to a gene. Germline V gene lookup returns CDR1 SEHNR and CDR2 FQNEAQ (reference sequence). The CDR3 protein is CASSLALMAGGTGELFF. CDR3 coding DNA: TGTGCCAGCAGCTTAGCGCTCATGGCGGGAGGCACCGGGGAGCTGTTTTTT.

V is TRBV28 and J is TRBJ1-2, with a tentative D call TRBD1 (6 bases). Germline V lookup: CDR1 MDHEN, CDR2 SYDVKM. Trimming removed 5 bases at V and 5 bases at J, with 18 bases between. The CDR3 has 15 amino acids. The CDR3 coding sequence is TGTGCCAGCAGTCCCCCCCCCGGGGGCAGGTATGGCTACACCTTC. Translation: CASSPPPGGRYGYTF.

This clone was picked up a small number of times. The chain combines TRBV6-5 with TRBJ2-5, with D perhaps matching TRBD1 or TRBD2 (5 bases each). With 6 bases removed from V and 3 bases from J, the gap between germline ends came to 11 bases. The germline gives CDR1 MNHEY, CDR2 SVGAGI. The CDR3 has 13 residues. Written as DNA, the CDR3 is TGTGCCAGCAGAGGGACCAGTAAAGAGACCCAGTACTTC. Residues: CASRGTSKETQYF.

V usage is TRBV6-4 and J usage is TRBJ2-2; D gene unclear. Trimming cost V 4 bases and J 4 bases, with 13 bases left between them. This CDR3 has 15 amino acids. Germline CDR1 and CDR2: MRHNA and SNTAGT. CDR3 nucleotide sequence: TGTGCCAGCAGTGCCAGTAACTCGATCACCGGGGAGCTGTTTTTT. The encoded protein is CASSASNSITGELFF.